This entry lists 20 T cell receptor beta chains sequenced from one sample in a study of blood T cell repertoires in COVID-19. The table came from immunoSEQ multiplex PCR; TCRdb's copy has only in-frame clones and leaves some out. The data show 190,000 or so clones, over 80% seen once. The sequencing input was PBMCs or T cells enriched from blood (not recorded which). The receptor set was obtained from a man aged 30 to 39 who had recovered from COVID-19.

This chain connects TRBV3-1 (or the pseudogene TRBV3-2) to TRBJ2-7, with 8 bases that match TRBD2. Germline values: CDR1 LGHDT, CDR2 YNNKEL (reference sequence). Trimming removed 5 bases from V and 5 bases from J; junction bases left unmatched: 8. There are 14 residues in the CDR3. The CDR3 bases are TGTGCCAGCAGCAGAATAGCGGGAACCGACGAGCAGTACTTC. Protein product: CASSRIAGTDEQYF.

As DNA, the CDR3 is TGTGCCTGGGAAACAGGGTTCACTGGGGCCAACGTCCTGACTTTC. Protein sequence: CAWETGFTGANVLTF. V and J are TRBV30 and TRBJ2-6, with D maybe TRBD1 (6 bases). The V gene lost 5 bases and the J gene lost 2 bases, with 13 bases spanning the gap. The CDR3 consists of 15 residues. CDR1 and CDR2 (germline): GTSNPN, SVGIG (reference sequence). Complete variable domain (other parts from reference TRBV30 and TRBJ2-6): SQTIHQWPATLVQPVGSPLSLECTVEGTSNPNLYWYRQAAGRGLQLLFYSVGIGQISSEVPQNLSASRPQDRQFILSSKKLLLSDSGFYLCAWETGFTGANVLTFGAGSRLTVL.

V usage is TRBV4-3 and J usage is TRBJ2-7; TRBD2 aligns across 11 bases. From germline, CDR1 is LGHNA and CDR2 YSLEER. With 3 bases clipped from V and 7 bases from J, the junction kept 14 bases outside the gene matches. CDR3 length: 17 residues. The CDR3 spells CASSQGGTSGSSGEQYF. CDR3 DNA: TGCGCCAGCAGCCAGGGAGGGACTAGCGGTTCTTCGGGAGAGCAGTACTTC.

This chain links TRBV11-3 with TRBJ1-1; 8 bases fit TRBD1. V lost 5 bases, J lost 4 bases, and 6 bases stayed unmatched. Germline assignment: CDR1 SGHNT and CDR2 YENEEA. The CDR3 spans 14 residues. CDR3 sequence reads: CASSQGQGVTEAFF. DNA of the CDR3: TGTGCCAGCAGCCAAGGACAGGGCGTCACTGAAGCTTTCTTT.

This chain uses TRBV7-9 with TRBJ1-2, with D perhaps TRBD1 (6 bases). CDR1 SEHNR and CDR2 FQNEAQ come from the germline V gene (reference sequence). This CDR3 has 17 residues. Trimming took off 0 bases at V and 8 bases at J, with 22 bases between the two ends. CDR3: CASSLATPSTQGIGYTF. CDR3 nucleotide sequence: TGTGCCAGCAGCTTAGCGACCCCCTCAACTCAGGGGATCGGCTACACCTTC.

The chain is built from TRBV27 and TRBJ2-2; D is possibly TRBD2 (5 bases). In germline, CDR1 is MNHEY, CDR2 SMNVEV (reference sequence). The CDR3 spans 15 residues. Trimming removed 6 bases from V and 7 bases from J, with 18 bases in between. CDR3 region: CASSRSGYVSGELFF. The CDR3 nucleotides are TGTGCCAGCAGCCGATCGGGGTATGTTAGCGGGGAGCTGTTTTTT.

The chain is built from TRBV11-2 and TRBJ2-1, with D maybe TRBD2 (6 bases). Per the germline V gene, CDR1 is SGHAT and CDR2 is FQNNGV. The CDR3 is 14 amino acids. The V gene lost 1 base and the J gene lost 3 bases, with 7 bases spanning the gap. As DNA, the CDR3 is TGTGCCAGCAGCTTAGCGGGACTCTACAATGAGCAGTTCTTC. It yields the protein CASSLAGLYNEQFF.

The chain links TRBV30 to TRBJ2-1, with 9 positions matching TRBD2. J was trimmed by 6 bases and V by 0 bases; bases with no gene match: 6. CDR1 and CDR2 from the germline V gene are GTSNPN and SVGIG (reference sequence). The CDR3 loop spans 15 amino acids. The CDR3 coding sequence is TGTGCCTGGAGTGTTAGCGGGAGAAGGATCAATGAGCAGTTCTTC. Protein product: CAWSVSGRRINEQFF.

The rearrangement links TRBV4-1 to TRBJ2-5, with 9 bases fitting TRBD1. The CDR3 is 15 residues long. The V segment lost 5 bases and the J segment 5 bases; nucleotides outside the gene matches: 9. Germline V gives CDR1 MGHRA, CDR2 YSYEKL. The CDR3 loop reads CASSFTGTGRETQYF. DNA for the CDR3: TGCGCCAGCAGCTTTACCGGGACAGGGAGGGAGACCCAGTACTTC.

The CDR3 coding sequence is TGTGCCAGCAGTTTAGGAGGGGCCGGTCAGCCCCAGCATTTT. Amino acid sequence: CASSLGGAGQPQHF. This chain connects TRBV28 to TRBJ1-5, with D possibly matching TRBD1 (5 bases). V gave up 2 bases and J gave up 6 bases, with 11 bases separating them. The V gene's germline CDR1 is MDHEN and CDR2 SYDVKM. CDR3 length equals 14 residues.

This chain uses TRBV7-8 with TRBJ2-1, with D perhaps matching TRBD1 (6 bases). Per germline, CDR1 SGHVS and CDR2 FQNEAQ. Trimming removed 2 bases from V and 0 bases from J, with 14 bases in between. The CDR3 is made up of 17 amino acids. CDR3 loop: CASSLSTGPDSYNEQFF. CDR3 DNA: TGTGCCAGCAGCTTATCAACAGGGCCAGACTCCTACAATGAGCAGTTCTTC.

The CDR3 coding sequence is TGTGCCAGCAGCCAGGACAGGGCCGACGATAACTATGGCTACACCTTC. Translation gives CASSQDRADDNYGYTF. The rearrangement links TRBV28 to TRBJ1-2, with 8 bases that match TRBD1. Losses at the gene ends were 6 bases for V and 1 base for J; bases not matched to a gene: 10. Germline-derived CDR1 and CDR2 are MDHEN and SYDVKM. The CDR3 is 16 amino acids.

This chain uses TRBV19 with TRBJ1-2; no firm D call. From germline, CDR1 is LNHDA and CDR2 SQIVND (reference sequence). This CDR3 region has 16 residues. Trimming stripped 3 bases from V and 0 bases from J, with 14 bases between. The chain's CDR3 is CASSMRVGQPNYGYTF. CDR3 in DNA: TGTGCCAGTAGTATGCGGGTCGGCCAGCCTAACTATGGCTACACCTTC.

The chain has TRBV7-8 and TRBJ1-5; 10 bases map to TRBD1. V trimming: 5 bases; J trimming: 3 bases; junction bases outside the gene matches: 7. CDR3 length equals 16 residues. Germline V gives CDR1 SGHVS, CDR2 FQNEAQ. Here the CDR3 reads CASSPSGTGANQPQHF. CDR3 DNA sequence: TGTGCCAGCAGCCCTAGCGGGACAGGGGCCAATCAGCCCCAGCATTTT.

The chain couples TRBV28 to TRBJ1-6; TRBD1 agrees at 8 bases. This CDR3 has 15 residues. With 4 bases clipped from V and 7 bases from J, the junction kept 6 bases outside the gene matches. Germline V gene lookup returns CDR1 MDHEN and CDR2 SYDVKM. CDR3 protein: CASSSQGALNSPLHF. The CDR3 DNA is TGTGCCAGCAGTTCCCAGGGGGCCTTGAATTCACCCCTCCACTTT.

This clone was detected only once. This chain uses TRBV18 with TRBJ2-1, with TRBD2 matching 7 bases. Germline V lookup: CDR1 KGHSH, CDR2 LQKENI. Losses at the gene ends were 1 base for V and 8 bases for J; bases not matched to a gene: 11. The CDR3 length is 16 residues. In DNA, the CDR3 is TGTGCCAGCTCACCACTGACCGGACTAGAAAACCATGAGCAGTTCTTC. This codes for CASSPLTGLENHEQFF.

The chain carries TRBV11-2 and TRBJ1-2; weak D call: TRBD1 (5 bases). This CDR3 contains 17 residues. Per germline, CDR1 SGHAT and CDR2 FQNNGV. V gave up 4 bases and J gave up 3 bases, with 21 bases separating them. The CDR3 sequence is CASSSDRYLTPHYGYTF. CDR3 DNA sequence: TGTGCCAGCAGCTCCGACAGATACCTGACACCACACTATGGCTACACCTTC.

This clone was recorded once. The chain employs TRBV18 and TRBJ2-1; TRBD1 matches 7 bases. CDR1 KGHSH and CDR2 LQKENI come from the germline V gene. The length of the CDR3 is 15 residues. The trim removed 0 bases at V and 2 bases at J, leaving 1 base unmatched. This CDR3 reads CASSPPQGTYNEQFF. Written as DNA, the CDR3 is TGTGCCAGCTCACCACCACAGGGGACCTACAATGAGCAGTTCTTC.

J is TRBJ2-1 and V is TRBV19; 10 bases match TRBD2. J lost 5 bases, V lost 4 bases, and 11 bases had no gene match. This CDR3 region has 17 residues. Germline CDR1 reads LNHDA; CDR2 reads SQIVND (reference sequence). The CDR3 loop is CASSTKHTSGMNNEQFF. CDR3 nucleotides: TGTGCCAGTAGTACAAAACACACTAGCGGGATGAACAATGAGCAGTTCTTC.

This sequence joins TRBV6-5 and TRBJ2-1, with D maybe TRBD1 (6 bases). CDR1 is MNHEY, CDR2 SVGAGI, per germline. The CDR3 length is 15 residues. Trimming shortened V by 2 bases and J by 3 bases, and 11 bases separated the two germline ends. This chain's CDR3 is CASSYEQGLYNEQFF. The CDR3 coding sequence is TGTGCCAGCAGTTACGAACAGGGCCTCTACAATGAGCAGTTCTTC.